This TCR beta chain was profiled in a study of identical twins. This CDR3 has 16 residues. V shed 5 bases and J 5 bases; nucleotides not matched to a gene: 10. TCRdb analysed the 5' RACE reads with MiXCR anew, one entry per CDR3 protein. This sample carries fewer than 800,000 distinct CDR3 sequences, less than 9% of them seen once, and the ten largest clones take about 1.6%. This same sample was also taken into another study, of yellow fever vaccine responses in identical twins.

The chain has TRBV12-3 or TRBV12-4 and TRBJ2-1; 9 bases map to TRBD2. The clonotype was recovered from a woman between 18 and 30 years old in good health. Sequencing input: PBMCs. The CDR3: CASSPRLAVLDNEQFF. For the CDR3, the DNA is TGTGCCAGCAGTCCCCGACTAGCGGTTCTCGACAATGAGCAGTTCTTC.